The subject of this entry is one T cell receptor (beta chain). Its antigen is unidentified. This sample stems from a study of T cell repertoires in cytomegalovirus infection. The overall study: CMV infection together with matching HLA type was indicated by public TCR beta signatures.

TCRdb ran MiXCR on the reads and lists one entry per CDR3 protein. The sample holds approximately 270,000 distinct CDR3 sequences, 20% to 25% seen once. The CDR3 consists of 18 residues. Trimming cost V 7 bases and J 1 base; bases outside gene matches: 12. Findings and caveats of the study: Cumulative public TCR beta family frequency identified CMV carriers with the relevant HLA.

The TCR originated in a human donor in good health (CMV status not recorded). Some clones in this sample may be carry-over from other donors' samples. Sample: cultured PBMCs, taken from culture after CMV antigen stimulation. The rearrangement links TRBV12-3 or TRBV12-4 to TRBJ2-4, with 11 bases aligning to TRBD2. CDR3 DNA: TGTGCCAGCACCTTAGCGGGAGGGACTCTTCGGGCCAAAAACATTCAGTACTTC. Encoded protein: CASTLAGGTLRAKNIQYF.